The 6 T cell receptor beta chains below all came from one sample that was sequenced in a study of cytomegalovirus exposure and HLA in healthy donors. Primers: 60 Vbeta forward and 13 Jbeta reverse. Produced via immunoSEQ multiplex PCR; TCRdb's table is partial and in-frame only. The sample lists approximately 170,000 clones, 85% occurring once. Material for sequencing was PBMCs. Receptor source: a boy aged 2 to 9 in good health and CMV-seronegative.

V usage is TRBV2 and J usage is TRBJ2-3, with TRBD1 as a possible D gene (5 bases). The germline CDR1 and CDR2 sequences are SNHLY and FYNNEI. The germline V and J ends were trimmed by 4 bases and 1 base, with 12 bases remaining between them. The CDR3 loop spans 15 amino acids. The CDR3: CASSGQGYGTDTQYF. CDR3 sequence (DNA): TGTGCCAGCAGTGGGCAGGGATATGGCACAGATACGCAGTATTTT.

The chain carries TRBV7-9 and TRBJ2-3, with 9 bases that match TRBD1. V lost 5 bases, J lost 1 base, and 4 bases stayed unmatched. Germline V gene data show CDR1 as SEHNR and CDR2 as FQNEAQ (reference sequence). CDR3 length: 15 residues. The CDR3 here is CASSLTGGGTDTQYF. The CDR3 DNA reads TGTGCCAGCAGCCTCACAGGGGGCGGCACAGATACGCAGTATTTT. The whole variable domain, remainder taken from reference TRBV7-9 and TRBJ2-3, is DTGVSQNPRHKITKRGQNVTFRCDPISEHNRLYWYRQTLGQGPEFLTYFQNEAQLEKSRLLSDRFSAERPKGSFSTLEIQRTEQGDSAMYLCASSLTGGGTDTQYFGPGTRLTVL.

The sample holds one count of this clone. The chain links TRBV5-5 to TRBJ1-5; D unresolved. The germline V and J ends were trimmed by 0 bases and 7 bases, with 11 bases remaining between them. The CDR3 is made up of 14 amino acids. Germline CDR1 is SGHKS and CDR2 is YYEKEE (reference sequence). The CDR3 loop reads CASSLDGETQPQHF. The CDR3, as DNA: TGTGCCAGCAGCTTGGATGGGGAGACGCAGCCCCAGCATTTT.

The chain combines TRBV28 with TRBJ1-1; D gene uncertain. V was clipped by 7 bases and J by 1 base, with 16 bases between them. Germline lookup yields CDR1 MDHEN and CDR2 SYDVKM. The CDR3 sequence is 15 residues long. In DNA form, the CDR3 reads TGTGCCAGCACTCGAGAGAGATTAACGAACACTGAAGCTTTCTTT. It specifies CASTRERLTNTEAFF.

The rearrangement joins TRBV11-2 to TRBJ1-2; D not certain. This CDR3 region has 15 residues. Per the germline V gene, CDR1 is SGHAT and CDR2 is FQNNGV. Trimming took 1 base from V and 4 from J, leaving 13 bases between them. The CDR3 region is CASSLGSSGIYGYTF. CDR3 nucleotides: TGTGCCAGCAGCTTAGGGTCGTCAGGAATCTATGGCTACACCTTC.

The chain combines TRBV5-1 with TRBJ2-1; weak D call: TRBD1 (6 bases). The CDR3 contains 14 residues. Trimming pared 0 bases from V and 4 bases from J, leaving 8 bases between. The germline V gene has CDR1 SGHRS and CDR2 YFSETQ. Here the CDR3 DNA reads TGCGCCAGCAGCTTGGCAGGGGATTACAATGAGCAGTTCTTC. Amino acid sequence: CASSLAGDYNEQFF.